This record concerns one T cell receptor beta chain sequence. Its specificity is unknown. This entry belongs to a study of CD8+ T cells in alopecia areata. Study-wide results and caveats: Sequenced scalp T cells also include alphabeta T cells resident in normal skin. Because of a solitary nonresponder, the connection of baseline CD8+ expansion to response stays uncertain. Shared TCR sequences were less clear between patients than in mice, possibly partly from HLA diversity.

Extracted from the samples, RNA was reverse transcribed into cDNA to serve as the sequencing template. This table comes from immunoSEQ multiplex PCR, and its TCRdb copy is limited to in-frame clones, with some not included. The data show 4,000 to 5,000 clones, about 91% seen once. V was cut by 6 bases and J by 4 bases, with 15 bases left in between. This CDR3 has 14 residues. The V gene's germline CDR1 is MNHNS and CDR2 SASEGT. The treatment denotes: oral pan-JAK inhibitor, 5-10 mg twice daily. Sampling of alopecia areata patients yielded lesional scalp punch biopsies as well as peripheral blood. The receptor was derived from a human donor with alopecia areata. The sequencing here drew on skin, taken at week 4, from a patient treated with tofacitinib. The V call is TRBV6-1, the J call TRBJ1-2, with D perhaps matching TRBD1 (6 bases). CDR3 region: CASRGQGIGYGYTF. The CDR3, as DNA: TGTGCCAGCAGGGGGCAGGGGATTGGCTATGGCTACACCTTC.